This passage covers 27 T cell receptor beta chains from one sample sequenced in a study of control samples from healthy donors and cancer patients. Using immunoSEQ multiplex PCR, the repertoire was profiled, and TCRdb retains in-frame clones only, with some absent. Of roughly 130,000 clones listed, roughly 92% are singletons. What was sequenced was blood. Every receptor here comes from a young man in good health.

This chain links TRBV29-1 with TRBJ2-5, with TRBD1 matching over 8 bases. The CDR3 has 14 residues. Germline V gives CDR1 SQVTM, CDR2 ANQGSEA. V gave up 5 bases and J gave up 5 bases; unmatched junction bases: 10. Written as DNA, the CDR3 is TGCAGCGTTAGGGATACAGGGGGTGAGGAGACCCAGTACTTC. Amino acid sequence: CSVRDTGGEETQYF.

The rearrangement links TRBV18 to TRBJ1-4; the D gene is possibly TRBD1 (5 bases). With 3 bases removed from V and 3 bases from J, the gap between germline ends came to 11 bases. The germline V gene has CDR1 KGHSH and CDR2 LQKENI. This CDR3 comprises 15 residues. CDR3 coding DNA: TGTGCCAGCTCACCGCTGGCGACAGCTAATGAAAAACTGTTTTTT. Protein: CASSPLATANEKLFF.

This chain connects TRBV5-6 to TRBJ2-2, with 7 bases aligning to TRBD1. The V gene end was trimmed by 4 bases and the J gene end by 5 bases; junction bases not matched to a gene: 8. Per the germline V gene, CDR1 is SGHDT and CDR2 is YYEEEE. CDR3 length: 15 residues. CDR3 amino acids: CASSNGQALTGELFF. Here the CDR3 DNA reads TGTGCCAGCAGCAATGGACAGGCCCTAACCGGGGAGCTGTTTTTT.

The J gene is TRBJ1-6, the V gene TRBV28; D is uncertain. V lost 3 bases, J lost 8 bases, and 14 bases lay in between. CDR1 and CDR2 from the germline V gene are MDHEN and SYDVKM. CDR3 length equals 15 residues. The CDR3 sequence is CASSFLSRPDSPLHF. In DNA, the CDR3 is TGTGCCAGCAGTTTTTTATCTCGGCCGGATTCACCCCTCCACTTT.

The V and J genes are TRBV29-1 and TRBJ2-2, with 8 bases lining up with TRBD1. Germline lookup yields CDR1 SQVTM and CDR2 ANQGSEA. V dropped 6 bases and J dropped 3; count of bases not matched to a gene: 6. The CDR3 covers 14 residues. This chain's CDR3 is CSVFRTGYTGELFF. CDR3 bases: TGCAGCGTATTTAGGACAGGGTACACCGGGGAGCTGTTTTTT.

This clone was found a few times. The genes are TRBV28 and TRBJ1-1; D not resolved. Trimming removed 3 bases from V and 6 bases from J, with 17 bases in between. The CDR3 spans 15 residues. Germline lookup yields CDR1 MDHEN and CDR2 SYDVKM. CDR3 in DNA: TGTGCCAGCAGTTTTTCAGAGGCATATACGTCTGAAGCTTTCTTT. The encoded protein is CASSFSEAYTSEAFF.

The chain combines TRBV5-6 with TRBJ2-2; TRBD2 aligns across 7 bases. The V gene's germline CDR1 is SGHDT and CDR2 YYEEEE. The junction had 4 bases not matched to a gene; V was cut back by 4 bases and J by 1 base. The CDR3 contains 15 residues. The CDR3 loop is CASSPGGGNTGELFF. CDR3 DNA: TGTGCCAGCAGCCCGGGCGGGGGGAACACCGGGGAGCTGTTTTTT.

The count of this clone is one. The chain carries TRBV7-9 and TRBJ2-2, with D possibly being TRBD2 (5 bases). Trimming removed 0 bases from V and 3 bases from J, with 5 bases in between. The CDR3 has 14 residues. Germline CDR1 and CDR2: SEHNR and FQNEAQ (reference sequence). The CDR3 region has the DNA TGTGCCAGCAGCTTAGCCGGGGACACCGGGGAGCTGTTTTTT. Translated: CASSLAGDTGELFF.

The CDR3 is CAWRETGGYQPQHF. The CDR3 nucleotides are TGTGCCTGGAGGGAGACAGGGGGATATCAGCCCCAGCATTTT. The chain recombines TRBV30 with TRBJ1-5; 9 nucleotides line up with TRBD1. The germline V gene has CDR1 GTSNPN and CDR2 SVGIG (reference sequence). Germline trimming cut 3 bases from V and 5 bases from J; bases unmatched to any gene: 5. The CDR3 runs to 14 residues.

This CDR3 is CASSSPGQGAYEQYF. The DNA for the CDR3 is TGTGCCAGCAGCTCTCCGGGACAGGGGGCCTACGAGCAGTACTTC. This chain connects TRBV27 to TRBJ2-7; 11 bases are a match to TRBD1. CDR3 length equals 15 residues. Germline loops: CDR1 MNHEY, CDR2 SMNVEV (reference sequence). With V trimmed by 6 bases and J by 2 bases, 6 bases remained unmatched.

CDR3 in amino acids: CASSPRAGNTIYF. CDR3 coding DNA: TGTGCCAGCAGCCCCCGGGCGGGAAACACCATATATTTT. The V gene is TRBV7-9, the J gene TRBJ1-3; D call uncertain. V was trimmed by 5 bases and J by 4 bases, leaving 9 bases between them. This CDR3 has 13 residues. Germline CDR1 reads SEHNR; CDR2 reads FQNEAQ (reference sequence). Based on the CDR3 plus reference TRBV7-9 and TRBJ1-3, the full variable domain is DTGVSQNPRHKITKRGQNVTFRCDPISEHNRLYWYRQTLGQGPEFLTYFQNEAQLEKSRLLSDRFSAERPKGSFSTLEIQRTEQGDSAMYLCASSPRAGNTIYFGEGSWLTVV.

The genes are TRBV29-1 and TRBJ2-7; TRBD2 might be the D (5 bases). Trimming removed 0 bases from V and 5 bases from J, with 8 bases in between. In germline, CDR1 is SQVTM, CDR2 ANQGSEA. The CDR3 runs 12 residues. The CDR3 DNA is TGCAGCGTTGAAGAGACCGGGAACGAGCAGTACTTC. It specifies CSVEETGNEQYF.

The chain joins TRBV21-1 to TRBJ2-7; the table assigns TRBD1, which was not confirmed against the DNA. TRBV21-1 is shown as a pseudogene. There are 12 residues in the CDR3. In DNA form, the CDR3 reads TGTGCCAGCGAGACAGGGTTCTACGAGCAGTACTTC. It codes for CASETGFYEQYF.

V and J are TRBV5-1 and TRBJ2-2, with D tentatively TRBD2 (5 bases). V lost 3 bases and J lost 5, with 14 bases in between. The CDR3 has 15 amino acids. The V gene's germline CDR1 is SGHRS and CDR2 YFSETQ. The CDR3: CASSYPGRGTGELFF. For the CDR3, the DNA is TGCGCCAGCAGCTACCCGGGCCGGGGTACCGGGGAGCTGTTTTTT.

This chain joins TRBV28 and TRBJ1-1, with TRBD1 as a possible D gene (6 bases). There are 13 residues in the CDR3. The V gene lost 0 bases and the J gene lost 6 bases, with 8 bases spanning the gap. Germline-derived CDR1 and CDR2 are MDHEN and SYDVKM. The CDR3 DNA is TGTGCCAGCAGTTTATGGAGGGGGGCTGAAGCTTTCTTT. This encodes CASSLWRGAEAFF.

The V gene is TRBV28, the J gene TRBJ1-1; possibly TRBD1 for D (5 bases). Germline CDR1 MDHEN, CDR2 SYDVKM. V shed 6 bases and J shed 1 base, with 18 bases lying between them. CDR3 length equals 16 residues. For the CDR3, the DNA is TGTGCCAGCAGCATTAGTTTGGGGGGTAGGAACACTGAAGCTTTCTTT. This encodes CASSISLGGRNTEAFF.

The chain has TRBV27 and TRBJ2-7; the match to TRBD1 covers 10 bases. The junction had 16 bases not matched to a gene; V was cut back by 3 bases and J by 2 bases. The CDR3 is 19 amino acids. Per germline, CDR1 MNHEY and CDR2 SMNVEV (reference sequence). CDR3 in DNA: TGTGCCAGCAGTTTCCGACAGGGGGCGAAAGGGAGCGGCACCTACGAGCAGTACTTC. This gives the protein CASSFRQGAKGSGTYEQYF.

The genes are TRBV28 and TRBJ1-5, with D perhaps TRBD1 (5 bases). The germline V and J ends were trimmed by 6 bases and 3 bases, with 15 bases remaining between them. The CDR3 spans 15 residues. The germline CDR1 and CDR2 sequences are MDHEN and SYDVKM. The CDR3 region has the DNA TGTGCCAGCAGCCCCAGGGTCATAGACAATCAGCCCCAGCATTTT. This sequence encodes CASSPRVIDNQPQHF.

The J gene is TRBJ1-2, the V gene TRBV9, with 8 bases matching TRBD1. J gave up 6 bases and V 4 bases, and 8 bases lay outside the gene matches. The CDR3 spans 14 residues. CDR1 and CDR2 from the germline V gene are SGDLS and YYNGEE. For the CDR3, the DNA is TGTGCCAGCAGCCGACAGGGGCATTGGGATGGCTACACCTTC. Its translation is CASSRQGHWDGYTF. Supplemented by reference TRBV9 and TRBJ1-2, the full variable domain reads DSGVTQTPKHLITATGQRVTLRCSPRSGDLSVYWYQQSLDQGLQFLIQYYNGEERAKGNILERFSAQQFPDLHSELNLSSLELGDSALYFCASSRQGHWDGYTFGSGTRLTVV.

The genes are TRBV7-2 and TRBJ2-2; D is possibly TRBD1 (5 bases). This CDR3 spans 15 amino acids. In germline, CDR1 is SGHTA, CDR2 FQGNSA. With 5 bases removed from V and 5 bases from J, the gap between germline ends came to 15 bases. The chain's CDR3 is CASSLGAARTGELFF. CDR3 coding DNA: TGTGCCAGCAGCCTAGGGGCTGCCAGAACCGGGGAGCTGTTTTTT.

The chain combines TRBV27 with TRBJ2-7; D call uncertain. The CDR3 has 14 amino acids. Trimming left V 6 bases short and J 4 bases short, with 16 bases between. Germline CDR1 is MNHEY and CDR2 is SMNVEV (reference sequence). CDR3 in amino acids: CASRRPTAVYEQYF. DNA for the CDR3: TGTGCCAGCAGACGTCCGACGGCGGTGTACGAGCAGTACTTC.

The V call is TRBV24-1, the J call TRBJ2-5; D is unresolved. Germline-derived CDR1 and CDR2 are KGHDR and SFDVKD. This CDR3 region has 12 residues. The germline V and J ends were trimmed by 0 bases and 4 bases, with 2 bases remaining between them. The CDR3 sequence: CATSDLSETQYF. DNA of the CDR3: TGTGCCACCAGTGATTTGTCAGAGACCCAGTACTTC.

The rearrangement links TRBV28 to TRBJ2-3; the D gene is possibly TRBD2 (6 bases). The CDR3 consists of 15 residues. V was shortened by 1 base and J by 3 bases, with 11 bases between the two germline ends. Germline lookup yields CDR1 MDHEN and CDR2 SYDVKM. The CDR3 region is CASSLLEGVTDTQYF. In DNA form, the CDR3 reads TGTGCCAGCAGTTTATTGGAGGGAGTGACAGATACGCAGTATTTT.

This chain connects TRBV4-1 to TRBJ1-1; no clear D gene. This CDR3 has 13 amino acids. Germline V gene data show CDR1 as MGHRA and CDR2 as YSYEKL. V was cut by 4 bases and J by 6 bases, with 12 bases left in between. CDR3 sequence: CASSRGGNAEAFF. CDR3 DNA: TGCGCCAGCAGCCGAGGAGGTAATGCTGAAGCTTTCTTT.

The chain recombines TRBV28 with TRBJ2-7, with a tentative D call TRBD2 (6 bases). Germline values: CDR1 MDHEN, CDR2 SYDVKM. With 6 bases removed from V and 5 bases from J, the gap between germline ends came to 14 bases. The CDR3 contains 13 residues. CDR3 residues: CASSQTSIHEQYF. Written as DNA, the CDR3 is TGTGCCAGCAGCCAAACTAGCATCCACGAGCAGTACTTC.

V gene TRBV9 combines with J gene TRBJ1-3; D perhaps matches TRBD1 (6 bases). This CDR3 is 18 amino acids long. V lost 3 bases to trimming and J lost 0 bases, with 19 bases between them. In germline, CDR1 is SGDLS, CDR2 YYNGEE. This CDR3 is CASSGIGTPKTSGNTIYF. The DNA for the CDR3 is TGTGCCAGCAGCGGAATCGGGACACCAAAAACCTCTGGAAACACCATATATTTT.

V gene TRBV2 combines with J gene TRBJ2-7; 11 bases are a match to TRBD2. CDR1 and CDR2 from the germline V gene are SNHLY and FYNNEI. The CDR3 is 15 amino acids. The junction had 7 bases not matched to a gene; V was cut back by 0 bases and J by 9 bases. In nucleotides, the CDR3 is TGTGCCAGCAGTGAAGCCGGGACTAGCGGAGGCGGGCAGTACTTC. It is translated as CASSEAGTSGGGQYF.